These 18 T cell receptor beta chains were sequenced from one sample in a study of metastatic and nonmetastatic thyroid tumors. Every patient was untreated before thyroid surgery. Through MiXCR, TCRdb re-clonotyped the PCR reads. The sample yields more than 35,000 clones, 17% seen once. Sequenced sample: blood. All receptors come from a male donor with papillary thyroid cancer or a benign thyroid nodule (not recorded which). Some clones in this sample may be carry-over from other donors' samples.

This clone was counted a few times. A much larger clonotype is one base distant, so this may be a read error. The chain has TRBV10-1 and TRBJ2-1; 7 bases fit TRBD1. This CDR3 has 17 amino acids. Unmatched junction bases numbered 17, after V lost 5 bases and J lost 7 bases. The V gene's germline CDR1 is WNHNN and CDR2 SYGVQD (reference sequence). The CDR3 reads CASSSVAGGRGMNEQFF. CDR3 sequence (DNA): TGCGCCAGCAGTAGTGTAGCAGGGGGTCGAGGAATGAATGAGCAGTTCTTC.

This clone has a count of ten or more. The J gene is TRBJ1-1, the V gene TRBV4-1; D unclear. This CDR3 has 13 amino acids. Germline CDR1 MGHRA, CDR2 YSYEKL. V lost 0 bases and J lost 3, with 5 bases in between. CDR3 coding DNA: TGCGCCAGCAGCCAAGATGCGGACACTGAAGCTTTCTTT. It yields the protein CASSQDADTEAFF.

This clone has ten or more counts. The CDR3: CASSENPPGYTF. The CDR3 nucleotides read TGTGCCAGCAGTGAGAACCCCCCAGGCTACACCTTC. The chain couples TRBV6-1 to TRBJ1-2; D remains ambiguous. The CDR3 loop spans 12 amino acids. CDR1 is MNHNS, CDR2 SASEGT, per germline. V was clipped by 3 bases and J by 8 bases, with 10 bases between them.

In its sample, this clone was seen many times. The chain combines TRBV6-6 with TRBJ1-5, with D unclear. There are 18 residues in the CDR3. Germline V gene lookup returns CDR1 MNHNY and CDR2 SVGAGI (reference sequence). V was trimmed by 0 bases and J by 0 bases, leaving 15 bases between them. CDR3 loop: CASSYSRVRTLSNQPQHF. The DNA of the CDR3 is TGTGCCAGCAGTTACTCCCGGGTTAGAACACTTAGCAATCAGCCCCAGCATTTT.

The rearrangement joins TRBV18 to TRBJ2-7; D possibly corresponds to TRBD2 (5 bases). This CDR3 contains 13 residues. The ends were cut back, 2 bases at V and 3 bases at J, with 8 bases in the middle. Germline V CDR1 and CDR2: KGHSH, LQKENI. CDR3 protein: CASSPTGNYEQYF. CDR3 nucleotide sequence: TGTGCCAGCTCACCAACCGGGAACTACGAGCAGTACTTC.

This clone was seen only a few times. DNA of the CDR3: TGTGCCAGCAGTTTCGGCGGGAGCTTTGAGCAGTACTTC. Amino acid sequence: CASSFGGSFEQYF. The chain recombines TRBV28 with TRBJ2-7; 7 nucleotides agree with TRBD2. This CDR3 spans 13 amino acids. In germline, CDR1 is MDHEN, CDR2 SYDVKM. V gave up 3 bases and J gave up 7 bases; unmatched junction bases: 6. The complete variable domain, with remaining parts taken from reference TRBV28 and TRBJ2-7, reads DVKVTQSSRYLVKRTGEKVFLECVQDMDHENMFWYRQDPGLGLRLIYFSYDVKMKEKGDIPEGYSVSREKKERFSLILESASTNQTSMYLCASSFGGSFEQYFGPGTRLTVT.

V and J are TRBV5-4 and TRBJ2-1, with no clear D. V was pared by 2 bases and J by 6 bases, with 6 bases between. Germline lookup yields CDR1 SGHNT and CDR2 YYREEE (reference sequence). The CDR3 is 12 amino acids. The CDR3 protein is CASSFTPNEQFF. CDR3 bases: TGTGCCAGCAGCTTTACACCCAATGAGCAGTTCTTC.

In the case of this clone: It may be a read error: a sequence one base away is much more abundant. This CDR3 is also generated by other DNA sequences in the sample. The gene calls are TRBV29-1 and TRBJ2-7; D not resolved. The V end lost 2 bases, the J end lost 7 bases, and 12 bases lay between the germline ends. The germline CDR1 and CDR2 sequences are SQVTM and ANQGSEA. This CDR3 is 12 amino acids long. For the CDR3, the DNA is TGCAGCGTTGAAACTGGGCTGTATGAGCAGTACTTC. This encodes CSVETGLYEQYF.

This clone was counted at least ten times. The rearrangement uses TRBV20-1 and TRBJ1-2; TRBD1 is a possible D gene (6 bases). CDR3 size: 13 residues. V lost 1 base to trimming and J lost 3 bases, with 9 bases between them. Germline loops: CDR1 DFQATT, CDR2 SNEGSKA (reference sequence). The CDR3 sequence: CSARATGYYGYTF. The CDR3 DNA is TGCAGTGCTAGAGCCACAGGGTACTATGGCTACACCTTC.

This clone was found many times. J is TRBJ2-2 and V is TRBV7-8; a possible D gene is TRBD1 (6 bases). The V and J ends lost 5 bases and 0 bases respectively, with 13 bases between them. In germline, CDR1 is SGHVS, CDR2 FQNEAQ. The CDR3 contains 16 residues. CDR3 sequence (DNA): TGTGCCAGCAGCCCGGAGACAGGTCCGAACACCGGGGAGCTGTTTTTT. Protein: CASSPETGPNTGELFF.

This clone was observed a handful of times. This sequence may be a read error, since a much larger clone differs from it by one base. A read error is likely, as this CDR3 ends without the conserved phenylalanine or tryptophan. V usage is TRBV12-3 or TRBV12-4 and J usage is TRBJ2-5; 12 positions agree with TRBD1. This CDR3 region has 15 residues. Germline trimming cut 2 bases from V and 7 bases from J; bases unmatched to any gene: 5. Here the CDR3 reads CASSLQGQGAVTQYL. The CDR3 nucleotides are TGTGCCAGCAGTTTACAGGGACAGGGGGCCGTGACCCAGTACCTC.

There are a few counts of this clone. The genes are TRBV11-3 and TRBJ2-7; 9 nucleotides align to TRBD1. This CDR3 is built from 14 residues. V was clipped by 5 bases and J by 3 bases; unmatched bases: 5. Germline values: CDR1 SGHNT, CDR2 YENEEA. The CDR3 sequence: CASSPRDRDYEQYF. The CDR3 bases are TGTGCCAGCAGCCCCCGGGACAGGGACTACGAGCAGTACTTC.

This clone was detected many times. The V and J genes are TRBV6-4 and TRBJ2-1; D is possibly TRBD1 or TRBD2 (5 bases each). Germline V gives CDR1 MRHNA, CDR2 SNTAGT. There are 16 residues in the CDR3. The V and J ends lost 3 bases and 0 bases respectively, with 12 bases between them. CDR3: CASSEDGDPSYNEQFF. Here the CDR3 DNA reads TGTGCCAGCAGTGAGGACGGGGACCCCTCCTACAATGAGCAGTTCTTC.

The J gene is TRBJ1-4, the V gene TRBV10-3; D uncertain. V was trimmed by 2 bases and J by 8 bases, leaving 15 bases between them. CDR3 length: 15 amino acids. Germline assignment: CDR1 ENHRY and CDR2 SYGVKD. In DNA form, the CDR3 reads TGTGCCATCAGTGAGGTCTGGACGGGTGGGGAAAAACTGTTTTTT. The encoded protein is CAISEVWTGGEKLFF.

In the case of this clone: It may be a read error: a sequence one base away is much more abundant. The chain has TRBV5-6 and TRBJ1-6; D might be TRBD1 (6 bases). The V end was cut by 4 bases, the J end by 10 bases, with 15 bases between. The CDR3 sequence is 14 residues long. Germline CDR1 reads SGHDT; CDR2 reads YYEEEE. CDR3 in DNA: TGTGCCAGCAGCGATACAGGGAAGGGATCACCCCTCCACTTT. Protein product: CASSDTGKGSPLHF.

To note about this clone: The same CDR3 is also encoded by other DNA sequences in this sample. This chain connects TRBV6-1 to TRBJ2-7; TRBD2 agrees at 11 bases. CDR3 length equals 13 residues. The germline V gene encodes CDR1 MNHNS and CDR2 SASEGT. With V trimmed by 6 bases and J by 3 bases, 1 base remained unmatched. CDR3 amino acids: CASRGTSGYEQYF. CDR3 nucleotides: TGTGCCAGCAGGGGGACTAGCGGCTACGAGCAGTACTTC.

This clone was recorded only once. The chain couples TRBV11-2 to TRBJ2-3; a weak D match, TRBD2 (5 bases). This CDR3 has 16 residues. Trimming left V 1 base short and J 2 bases short, with 13 bases between. CDR1 SGHAT and CDR2 FQNNGV come from the germline V gene. The CDR3 nucleotides are TGTGCCAGCAGCTTAGGTTTGACTACCCTCACAGATACGCAGTATTTT. Its protein product is CASSLGLTTLTDTQYF.

This clone was counted many times. The rearrangement joins TRBV3-1 to TRBJ2-1; 7 bases fit TRBD2. J gave up 2 bases and V 1 base, and 5 bases lay outside the gene matches. Germline values: CDR1 LGHDT, CDR2 YNNKEL (reference sequence). CDR3 length: 16 residues. The CDR3 region is CASSQVTSGAYNEQFF. CDR3 DNA sequence: TGTGCCAGCAGCCAAGTTACCAGCGGGGCCTACAATGAGCAGTTCTTC.